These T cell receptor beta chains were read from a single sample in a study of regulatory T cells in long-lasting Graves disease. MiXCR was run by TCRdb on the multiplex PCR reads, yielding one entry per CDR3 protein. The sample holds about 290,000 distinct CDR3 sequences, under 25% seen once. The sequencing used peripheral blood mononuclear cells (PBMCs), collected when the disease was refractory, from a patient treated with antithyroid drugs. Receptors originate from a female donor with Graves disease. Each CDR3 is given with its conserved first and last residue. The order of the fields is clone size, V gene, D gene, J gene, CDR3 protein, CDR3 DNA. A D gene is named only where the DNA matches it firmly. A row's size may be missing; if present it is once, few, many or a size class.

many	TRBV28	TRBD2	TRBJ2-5	CASSKGLAGDQETQYF	TGTGCCAGCAGTAAGGGACTAGCGGGAGACCAAGAGACCCAGTACTTC
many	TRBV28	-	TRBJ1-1	CASFLTRSTEAFF	TGTGCCAGCTTCCTCACTCGTTCCACTGAAGCTTTCTTT
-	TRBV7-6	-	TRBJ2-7	CASSLSPEDYEQYF	TGTGCCAGCAGCTTATCCCCGGAGGATTACGAGCAGTACTTC
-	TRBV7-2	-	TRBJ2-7	CASSLEATASYEQYF	TGTGCCAGCAGCTTAGAAGCGACAGCCTCCTACGAGCAGTACTTC
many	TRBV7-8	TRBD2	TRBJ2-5	CASSTPGLAEETQYF	TGTGCCAGCAGCACGCCGGGACTAGCGGAAGAGACCCAGTACTTC
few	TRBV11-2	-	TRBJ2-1	CASSARLDRSSYNEQFF	TGTGCCAGCAGCGCCCGACTAGATAGAAGCTCCTACAATGAGCAGTTCTTC
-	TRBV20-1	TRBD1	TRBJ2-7	CSAVAGTGVIEQYF	TGCAGTGCTGTGGCAGGGACAGGGGTTATTGAGCAGTACTTC
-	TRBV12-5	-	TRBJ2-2	CASGRYNTGELFF	TGTGCTAGTGGGCGGTATAACACCGGGGAGCTGTTTTTT
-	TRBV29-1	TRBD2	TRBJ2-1	CSAKGLAGGLEQFF	TGCAGCGCCAAGGGACTAGCGGGAGGACTTGAGCAGTTCTTC
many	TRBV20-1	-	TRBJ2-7	CSASWQDTHEQYF	TGCAGTGCTAGCTGGCAGGATACCCACGAGCAGTACTTC
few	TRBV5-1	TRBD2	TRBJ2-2	CASSKGLAETGELFF	TGCGCCAGCAGCAAAGGACTAGCGGAGACCGGGGAGCTGTTTTTT
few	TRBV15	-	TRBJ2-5	CATSRGVSGETQYF	TGTGCCACCAGCAGAGGGGTGTCTGGGGAGACCCAGTACTTC
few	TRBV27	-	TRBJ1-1	CASSLRAMNTEAFF	TGTGCCAGCAGTTTACGTGCTATGAACACTGAAGCTTTCTTT
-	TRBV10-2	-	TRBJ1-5	CASSDPPDSSNQPQHF	TGCGCCAGCAGTGATCCCCCCGACAGTAGCAATCAGCCCCAGCATTTT
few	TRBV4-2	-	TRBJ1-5	CASSQDLGTDQPQHF	TGTGCCAGCAGCCAAGATCTCGGCACAGATCAGCCCCAGCATTTT
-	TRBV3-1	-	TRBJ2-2	CASSRSPQDWRTGELFF	TGTGCCAGCAGCCGTTCACCCCAGGATTGGCGCACCGGGGAGCTGTTTTTT
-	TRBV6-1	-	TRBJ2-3	CASTREGTDTQYF	TGTGCCAGCACTAGGGAGGGCACAGATACGCAGTATTTT
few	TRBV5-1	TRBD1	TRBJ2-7	CASSSGTVTYEQYF	TGCGCCAGCAGCTCAGGGACAGTCACCTACGAGCAGTACTTC
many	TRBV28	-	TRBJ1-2	CASSLGPVSTF	TGTGCCAGCAGTTTAGGTCCAGTCAGCACCTTC
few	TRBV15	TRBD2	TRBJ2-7	CATSRAPTFGLAGVRSVVDEQYF	TGTGCCACCAGCAGAGCGCCCACCTTCGGGCTAGCGGGAGTTAGGAGTGTCGTAGACGAGCAGTACTTC
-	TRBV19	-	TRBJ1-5	CASSISPNQPQHF	TGTGCCAGTAGTATCTCGCCAAATCAGCCCCAGCATTTT
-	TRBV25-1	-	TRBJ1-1	CASSEWGYTEAFF	TGTGCCAGCAGTGAATGGGGTTACACTGAAGCTTTCTTT
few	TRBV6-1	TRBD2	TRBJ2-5	CASSGLAGVSETQYF	TGTGCCAGCAGTGGACTAGCGGGAGTCTCTGAGACCCAGTACTTC
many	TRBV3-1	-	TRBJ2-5	CASSHPLGGDETQYF	TGTGCCAGCAGCCACCCGTTGGGGGGCGATGAGACCCAGTACTTC
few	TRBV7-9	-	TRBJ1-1	CASSANTGSNTEAFF	TGTGCCAGCAGCGCGAATACAGGATCGAACACTGAAGCTTTCTTT
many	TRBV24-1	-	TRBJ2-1	CATSVGTSSYNEQFF	TGTGCCACCAGTGTTGGGACCTCCTCCTACAATGAGCAGTTCTTC
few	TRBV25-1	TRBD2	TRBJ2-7	CASSEPASGSYEQYF	TGTGCCAGCAGTGAACCGGCTAGCGGCTCCTACGAGCAGTACTTC
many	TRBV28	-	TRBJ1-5	CASSVNRVSNQPQHF	TGTGCCAGCAGTGTCAACAGGGTAAGCAATCAGCCCCAGCATTTT
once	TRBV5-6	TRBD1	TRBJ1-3	CASSSPTGVGNTIYF	TGTGCCAGCAGCTCACCAACAGGGGTTGGAAACACCATATATTTT
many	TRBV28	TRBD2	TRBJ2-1	CASSFPRLASYNEQFF	TGTGCCAGCAGTTTCCCTAGACTAGCGAGCTACAATGAGCAGTTCTTC
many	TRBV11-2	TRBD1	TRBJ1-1	CASSYRTGSDTEAFF	TGTGCCAGCAGCTATCGGACAGGGTCTGACACTGAAGCTTTCTTT
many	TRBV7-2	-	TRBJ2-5	CASSLEPSGTQYF	TGTGCCAGCAGCTTAGAGCCCAGCGGAACCCAGTACTTC
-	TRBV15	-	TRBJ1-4	CATSRDFEILFF	TGTGCCACCAGCAGAGATTTTGAAATACTGTTTTTT
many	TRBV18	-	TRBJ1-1	CASSEAAANTEAFF	TGTGCCAGCTCAGAGGCCGCGGCGAACACTGAAGCTTTCTTT
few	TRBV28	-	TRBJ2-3	CASSNLQGSADTQYF	TGTGCCAGCAGCAACCTACAGGGTAGCGCAGATACGCAGTATTTT
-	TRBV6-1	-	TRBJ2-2	CAVRKVGKETGELFF	TGTGCCGTCCGCAAGGTCGGGAAGGAAACCGGGGAGCTGTTTTTT
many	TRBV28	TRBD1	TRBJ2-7	CASRRTGRRGEQYF	TGTGCCAGCCGACGGACAGGGCGTCGAGGCGAGCAGTACTTC
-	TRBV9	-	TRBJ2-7	CASSDGSHEQYF	TGTGCCAGCAGCGACGGTAGCCACGAGCAGTACTTC
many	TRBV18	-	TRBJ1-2	CASSPQGLDYGYTF	TGTGCCAGCTCCCCACAGGGTCTCGACTATGGCTACACCTTC
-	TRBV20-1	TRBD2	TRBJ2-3	CSAYIAGGGTDTQYF	TGCAGTGCTTACATAGCGGGAGGCGGCACAGATACGCAGTATTTT
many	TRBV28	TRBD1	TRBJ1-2	CASTVDRVHYGYTF	TGTGCCAGCACCGTGGACAGGGTCCACTATGGCTACACCTTC
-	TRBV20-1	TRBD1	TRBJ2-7	CSARAGGAFPSQYF	TGCAGTGCTAGAGCAGGGGGCGCATTTCCTTCGCAGTACTTC
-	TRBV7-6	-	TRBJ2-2	CASSFKRGIGELFF	TGTGCCAGCAGCTTTAAGAGGGGTATCGGGGAGCTGTTTTTT
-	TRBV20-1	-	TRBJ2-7	CSASRLARDWEQYF	TGCAGTGCCAGTCGGCTAGCGAGGGACTGGGAGCAGTACTTC
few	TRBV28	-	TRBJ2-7	CASSPLAPPEQYF	TGTGCCAGCAGTCCCCTGGCCCCCCCCGAGCAGTACTTC
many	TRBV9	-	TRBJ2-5	CASSVGGMQEETQYF	TGTGCCAGCAGCGTAGGGGGGATGCAGGAAGAGACCCAGTACTTC